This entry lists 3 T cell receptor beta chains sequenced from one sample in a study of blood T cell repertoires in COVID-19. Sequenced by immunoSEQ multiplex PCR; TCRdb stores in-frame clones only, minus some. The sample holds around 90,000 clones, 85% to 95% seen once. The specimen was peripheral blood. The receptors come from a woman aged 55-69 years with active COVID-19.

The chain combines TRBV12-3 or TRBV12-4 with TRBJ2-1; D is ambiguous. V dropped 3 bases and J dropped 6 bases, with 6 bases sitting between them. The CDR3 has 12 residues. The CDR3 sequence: CASSFGSNEQFF. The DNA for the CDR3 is TGTGCCAGCAGTTTCGGTAGCAATGAGCAGTTCTTC.

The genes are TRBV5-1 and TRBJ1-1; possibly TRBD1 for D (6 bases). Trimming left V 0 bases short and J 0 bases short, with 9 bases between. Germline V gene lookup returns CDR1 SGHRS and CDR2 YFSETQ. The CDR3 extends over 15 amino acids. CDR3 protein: CASSLEAGVNTEAFF. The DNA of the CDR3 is TGCGCCAGCAGCTTGGAGGCAGGGGTGAACACTGAAGCTTTCTTT. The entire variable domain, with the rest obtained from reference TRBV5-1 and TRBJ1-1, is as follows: KAGVTQTPRYLIKTRGQQVTLSCSPISGHRSVSWYQQTPGQGLQFLFEYFSETQRNKGNFPGRFSGRQFSNSRSEMNVSTLELGDSALYLCASSLEAGVNTEAFFGQGTRLTVV.

The CDR3 spells CSVQSGGFTDTQYF. CDR3 sequence (DNA): TGCAGCGTTCAAAGCGGGGGATTCACAGATACGCAGTATTTT. The gene calls are TRBV29-1 and TRBJ2-3; 8 bases align to TRBD2. Trimming removed 5 bases from V and 2 bases from J; junction bases left unmatched: 6. The CDR3 loop spans 14 amino acids. Per germline, CDR1 SQVTM and CDR2 ANQGSEA.